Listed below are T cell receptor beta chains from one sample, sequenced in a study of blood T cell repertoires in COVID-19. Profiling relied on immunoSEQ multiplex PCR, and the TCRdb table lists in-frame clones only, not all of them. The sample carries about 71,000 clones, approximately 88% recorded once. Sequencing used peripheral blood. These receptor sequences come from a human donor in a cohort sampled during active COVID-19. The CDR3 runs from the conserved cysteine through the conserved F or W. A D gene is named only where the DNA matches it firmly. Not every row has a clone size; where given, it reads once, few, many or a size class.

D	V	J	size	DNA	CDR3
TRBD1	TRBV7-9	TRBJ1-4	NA	TGTGCCAGCAGCAGGACAGGGAAAGGAGAAAAACTGTTTTTT	CASSRTGKGEKLFF
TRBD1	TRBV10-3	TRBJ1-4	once	TGTGCCACGGGACAGACTAATGAAAAACTGTTTTTT	CATGQTNEKLFF
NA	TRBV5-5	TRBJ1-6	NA	TGTGCCAGCAGCCTCGCAAAGCGGCCCGGGACTGAAAATTCACCCCTCCACTTT	CASSLAKRPGTENSPLHF
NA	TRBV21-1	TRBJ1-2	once	TGTGCCAGCAGCAAAGATGGCAGGGGGCGATCTAACTATGGCTACACCTTC	CASSKDGRGRSNYGYTF
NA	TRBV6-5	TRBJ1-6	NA	TGTGCCAGCAGTTACTCCCGGGAGTCACCCCTCCACTTT	CASSYSRESPLHF
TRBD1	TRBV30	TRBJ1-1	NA	TGTGCCAAGAAACAGGGGGAGGACACTGAAGCTTTCTTT	CAKKQGEDTEAFF
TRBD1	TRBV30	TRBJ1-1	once	TGTGCCTGGAGACCGGGACAGGGGAACACTGAAGCTTTCTTT	CAWRPGQGNTEAFF
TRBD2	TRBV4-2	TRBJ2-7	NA	TGTGCCAGCAGCCAAGTGAGGACTAGTTCTTCCTACGAGCAGTACTTC	CASSQVRTSSSYEQYF
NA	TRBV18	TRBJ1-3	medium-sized	TGTGCCAGCTCCCTGGGGAGCACCATATATTTT	CASSLGSTIYF
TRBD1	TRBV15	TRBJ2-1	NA	TGTGCCACCAGCAGAGGCAGGGACAGGGTGAATGAGCAGTTCTTC	CATSRGRDRVNEQFF
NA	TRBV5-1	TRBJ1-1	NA	TGCGCCAGCAGCGGGGCCGTGGGACTTCAGAACACTGAAGCTTTCTTT	CASSGAVGLQNTEAFF
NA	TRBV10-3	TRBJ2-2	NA	TGTGCCACCCCCCGGAGGGTCCCGGGGGCCGGGGAGCTGTTTTTT	CATPRRVPGAGELFF
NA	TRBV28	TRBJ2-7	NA	TGTGCCAGCAGTTTAACTCATCAAGCTTCCTACGAGCAGTACTTC	CASSLTHQASYEQYF
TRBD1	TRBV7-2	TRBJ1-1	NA	TGTGCCAGCAGCCCTCTGGGACAGGTGAACACTGAAGCTTTCTTT	CASSPLGQVNTEAFF
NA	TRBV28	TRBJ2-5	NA	TGTGCCAGCAGTTCCCCTGAGACCCAGTACTTC	CASSSPETQYF
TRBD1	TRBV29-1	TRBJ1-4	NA	TGCAGCGTTCAACAGGGGTGGAATGAAAAACTGTTTTTT	CSVQQGWNEKLFF
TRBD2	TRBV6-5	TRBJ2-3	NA	TGTGCCAGCAGTTACTCCTGGACTAGCGGAAGTGATACGCAGTATTTT	CASSYSWTSGSDTQYF
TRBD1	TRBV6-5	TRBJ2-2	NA	TGTGCCAGCCAACAGGGGACCACCGGGGAGCTGTTTTTT	CASQQGTTGELFF
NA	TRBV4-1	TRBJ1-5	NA	TGCGCCAGCAGCTTAACAGATAGCAATCAGCCCCAGCATTTT	CASSLTDSNQPQHF
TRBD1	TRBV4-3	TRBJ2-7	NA	TGCGCCAGCAGCCACACTCCGGGACAGGGTAACGAGCAGTACTTC	CASSHTPGQGNEQYF
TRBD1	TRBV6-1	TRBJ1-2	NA	TGTGCCAGCAGTGAAGGTCGATGGGGACAGGGGGTTTCCTATGGCTACACCTTC	CASSEGRWGQGVSYGYTF
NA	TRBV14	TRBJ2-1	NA	TGTGCCAGCAGCCAAGAGTTAGCGGTCGTGCAGTTCTTC	CASSQELAVVQFF
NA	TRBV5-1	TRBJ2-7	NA	TGCGCCAGCTCAGGCGACATCACCTACGAGCAGTACTTC	CASSGDITYEQYF
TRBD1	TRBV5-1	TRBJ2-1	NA	TGCGCCAGCAGCTTCCGGGACAGAAATGAGCAGTTCTTC	CASSFRDRNEQFF
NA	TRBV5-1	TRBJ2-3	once	TGCGCCAGCAGCCCCCTCCCGGGCACAGATACGCAGTATTTT	CASSPLPGTDTQYF
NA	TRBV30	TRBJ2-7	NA	TGTGCCTGGAGTCGAGAATACGAGCAGTACTTC	CAWSREYEQYF